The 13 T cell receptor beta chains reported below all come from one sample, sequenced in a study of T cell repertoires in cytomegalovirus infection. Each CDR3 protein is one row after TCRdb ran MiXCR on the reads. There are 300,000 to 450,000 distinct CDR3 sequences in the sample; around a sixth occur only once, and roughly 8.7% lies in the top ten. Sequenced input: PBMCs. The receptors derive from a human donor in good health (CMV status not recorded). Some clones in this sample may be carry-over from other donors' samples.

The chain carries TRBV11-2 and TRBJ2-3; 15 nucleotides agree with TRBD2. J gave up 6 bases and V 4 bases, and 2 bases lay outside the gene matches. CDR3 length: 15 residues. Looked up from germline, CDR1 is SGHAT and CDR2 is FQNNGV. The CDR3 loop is CASSWTSGGGDTQYF. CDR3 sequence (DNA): TGTGCCAGCAGCTGGACTAGCGGGGGGGGTGATACGCAGTATTTT.

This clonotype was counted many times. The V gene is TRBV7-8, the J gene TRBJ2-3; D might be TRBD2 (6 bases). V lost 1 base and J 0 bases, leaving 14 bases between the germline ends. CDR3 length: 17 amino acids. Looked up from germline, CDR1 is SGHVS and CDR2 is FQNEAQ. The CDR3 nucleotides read TGTGCCAGCAGCTTAGGGTACAGACTAGTGAGCACAGATACGCAGTATTTT. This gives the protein CASSLGYRLVSTDTQYF.

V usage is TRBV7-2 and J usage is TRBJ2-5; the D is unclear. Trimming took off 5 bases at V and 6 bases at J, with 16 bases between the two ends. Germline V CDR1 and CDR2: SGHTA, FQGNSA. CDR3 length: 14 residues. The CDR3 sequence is CASSGPWRRKTQYF. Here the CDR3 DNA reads TGTGCCAGCAGCGGGCCCTGGAGAAGGAAGACCCAGTACTTC.

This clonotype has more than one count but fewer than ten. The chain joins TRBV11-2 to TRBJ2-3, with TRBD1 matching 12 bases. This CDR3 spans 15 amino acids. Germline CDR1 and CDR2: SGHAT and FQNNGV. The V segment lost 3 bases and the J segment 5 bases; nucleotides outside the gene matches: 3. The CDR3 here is CASSLGQGAEDTQYF. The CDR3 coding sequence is TGTGCCAGCAGCTTGGGACAGGGGGCGGAAGATACGCAGTATTTT. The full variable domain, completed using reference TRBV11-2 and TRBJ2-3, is EAGVAQSPRYKIIEKRQSVAFWCNPISGHATLYWYQQILGQGPKLLIQFQNNGVVDDSQLPKDRFSAERLKGVDSTLKIQPAKLEDSAVYLCASSLGQGAEDTQYFGPGTRLTVL.

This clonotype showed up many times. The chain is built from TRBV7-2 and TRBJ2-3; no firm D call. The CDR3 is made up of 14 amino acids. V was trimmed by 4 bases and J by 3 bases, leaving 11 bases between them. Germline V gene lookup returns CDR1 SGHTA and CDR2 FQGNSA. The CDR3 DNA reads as TGTGCCAGCAGCTCGCTCGGCCCTACAGATACGCAGTATTTT. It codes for CASSSLGPTDTQYF.

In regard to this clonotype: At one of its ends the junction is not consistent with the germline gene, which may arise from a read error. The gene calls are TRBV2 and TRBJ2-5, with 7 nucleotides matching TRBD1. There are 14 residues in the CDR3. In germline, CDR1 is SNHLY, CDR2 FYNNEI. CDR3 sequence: CANSPGQLQETQYF. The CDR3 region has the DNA TGTGCCAACAGTCCGGGACAGCTCCAAGAGACCCAGTACTTC.

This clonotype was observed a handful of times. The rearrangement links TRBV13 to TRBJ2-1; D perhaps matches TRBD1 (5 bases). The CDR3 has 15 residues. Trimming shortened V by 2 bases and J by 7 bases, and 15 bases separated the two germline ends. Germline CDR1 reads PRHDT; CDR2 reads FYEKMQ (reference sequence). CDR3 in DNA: TGTGCCAGCAGCTTAACCGGGCAGGGCTTTAATGAGCAGTTCTTC. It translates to CASSLTGQGFNEQFF.

In DNA, the CDR3 is TGTGCCAGCAGCCAAGGCCTCGTGGGGCTCGGCACTGAAGCTTTCTTT. Translating gives CASSQGLVGLGTEAFF. The genes are TRBV3-1 and TRBJ1-1; TRBD1 is a possible D gene (5 bases). This CDR3 has 16 amino acids. Trimming took 1 base from V and 4 from J, leaving 16 bases between them. Germline values: CDR1 LGHDT, CDR2 YNNKEL (reference sequence).

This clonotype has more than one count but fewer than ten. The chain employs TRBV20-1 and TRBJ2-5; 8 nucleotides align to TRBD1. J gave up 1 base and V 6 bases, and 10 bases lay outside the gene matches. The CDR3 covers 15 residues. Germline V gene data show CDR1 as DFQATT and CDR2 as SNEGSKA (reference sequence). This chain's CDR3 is CSAPTGTGSQETQYF. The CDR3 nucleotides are TGCAGTGCCCCAACCGGGACAGGTTCCCAAGAGACCCAGTACTTC.

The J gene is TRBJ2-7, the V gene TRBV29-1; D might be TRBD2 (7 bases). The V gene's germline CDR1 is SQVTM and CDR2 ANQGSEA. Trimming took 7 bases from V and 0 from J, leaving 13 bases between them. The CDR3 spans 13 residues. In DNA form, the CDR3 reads TGCAGCGCCCTCCGGGGGGCCTCCTACGAGCAGTACTTC. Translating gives CSALRGASYEQYF.

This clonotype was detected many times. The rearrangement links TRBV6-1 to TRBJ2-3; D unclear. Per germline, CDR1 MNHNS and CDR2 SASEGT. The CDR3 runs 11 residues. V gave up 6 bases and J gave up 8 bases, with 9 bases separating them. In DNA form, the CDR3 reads TGTGCCAGCAGGGACGTGACTACGCAGTATTTT. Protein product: CASRDVTTQYF.

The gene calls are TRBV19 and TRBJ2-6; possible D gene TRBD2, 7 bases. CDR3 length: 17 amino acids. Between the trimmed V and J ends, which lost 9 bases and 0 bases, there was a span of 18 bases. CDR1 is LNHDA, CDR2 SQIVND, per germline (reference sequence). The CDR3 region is CASLGGARYSGANVLTF. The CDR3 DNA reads TGTGCCAGCCTGGGGGGGGCCAGATACTCTGGGGCCAACGTCCTGACTTTC.

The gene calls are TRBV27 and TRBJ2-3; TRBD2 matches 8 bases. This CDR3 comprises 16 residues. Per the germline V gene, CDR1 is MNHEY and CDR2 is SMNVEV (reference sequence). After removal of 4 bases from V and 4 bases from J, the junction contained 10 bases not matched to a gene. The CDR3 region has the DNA TGTGCCAGCAGTTCTCGCGGCGGGGGGCCAGCAGATACGCAGTATTTT. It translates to CASSSRGGGPADTQYF.